This entry describes one T cell receptor beta chain. This record comes from a study of follicular helper T cells after annual influenza vaccination. Study-wide context: After each seasonal flu vaccination, blood came on days 0, 7 and 28. For some subjects, blood spans the 2013-2014, 2014-2015 and 2015-2016 annual vaccinations.

Time point denoted: 2015-2016 season, pre-vaccination. Adults received seasonal inactivated influenza vaccine, with sorted blood CD4 subsets sequenced before and after. Non-naive CD4+CXCR5+PD-1+ cTfh were sorted into ICOS+CD38+ and ICOS-CD38- fractions. Here immunoSEQ multiplex PCR was the method, and the copy in TCRdb shows in-frame clones only, minus some. Counted here are under 15,000 clones, roughly three quarters occurring once; the ten biggest clones make up about 3.7%. The CDR3 length is 11 residues. V gave up 6 bases and J gave up 3 bases, with 5 bases separating them. Germline values: CDR1 MNHEY, CDR2 SVGAGI.

The sequence derives from an adult who received the influenza vaccine. Sequencing used CXCR5+ CD38- circulating T follicular helper cells from blood, obtained on the day of influenza vaccination. Subset specified: circulating Tfh, non-naive CD4+CXCR5+PD-1+ (ICOS+CD38+ or ICOS-CD38-). J is TRBJ1-2 and V is TRBV6-5; D gene unclear. The CDR3 sequence is CASSPDYGYTF. The CDR3 nucleotides are TGTGCCAGCAGCCCTGACTATGGCTACACCTTC.